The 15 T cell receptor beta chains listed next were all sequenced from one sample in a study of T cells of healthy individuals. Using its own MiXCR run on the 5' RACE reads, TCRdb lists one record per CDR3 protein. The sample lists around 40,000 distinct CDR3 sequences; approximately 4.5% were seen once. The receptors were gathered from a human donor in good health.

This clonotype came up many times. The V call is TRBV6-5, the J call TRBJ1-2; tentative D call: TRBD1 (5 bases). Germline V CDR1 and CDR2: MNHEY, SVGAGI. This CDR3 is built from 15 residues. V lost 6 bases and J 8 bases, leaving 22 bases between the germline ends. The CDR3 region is CASRLGRSASYGYTF. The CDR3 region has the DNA TGTGCCAGCAGGCTGGGACGGTCAGCTAGCTACGGCTACACCTTC.

CDR3 sequence reads: CASSPTGYGNTIYF. As DNA, the CDR3 is TGTGCCAGCAGCCCCACAGGGTACGGAAACACCATATATTTT. The V call is TRBV12-3 or TRBV12-4, the J call TRBJ1-3, with D perhaps matching TRBD1 (6 bases). This CDR3 comprises 14 residues. Deletions cut 6 bases from V and 4 bases from J, with 13 bases between.

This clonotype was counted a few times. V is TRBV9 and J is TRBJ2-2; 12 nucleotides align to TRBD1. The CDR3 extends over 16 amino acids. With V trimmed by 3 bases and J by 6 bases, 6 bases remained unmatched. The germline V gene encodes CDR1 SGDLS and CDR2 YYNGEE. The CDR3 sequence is CASSAWGQGAPGELFF. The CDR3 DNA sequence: TGTGCCAGCAGCGCATGGGGACAGGGGGCGCCCGGGGAGCTGTTTTTT.

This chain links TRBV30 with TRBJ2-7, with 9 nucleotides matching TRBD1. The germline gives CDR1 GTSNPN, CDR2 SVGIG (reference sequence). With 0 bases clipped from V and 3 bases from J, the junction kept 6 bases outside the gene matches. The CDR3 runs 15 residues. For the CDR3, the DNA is TGTGCCTGGAGTGTATTCTGGACAGGGGACTACGAGCAGTACTTC. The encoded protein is CAWSVFWTGDYEQYF. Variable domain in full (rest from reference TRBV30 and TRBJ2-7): SQTIHQWPATLVQPVGSPLSLECTVEGTSNPNLYWYRQAAGRGLQLLFYSVGIGQISSEVPQNLSASRPQDRQFILSSKKLLLSDSGFYLCAWSVFWTGDYEQYFGPGTRLTVT.

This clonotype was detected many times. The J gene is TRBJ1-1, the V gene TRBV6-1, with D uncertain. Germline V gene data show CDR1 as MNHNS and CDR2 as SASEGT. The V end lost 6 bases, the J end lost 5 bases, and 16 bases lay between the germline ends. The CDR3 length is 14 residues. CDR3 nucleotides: TGTGCCAGCAGAGAACTGATAGGCGGGACTGAAGCTTTCTTT. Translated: CASRELIGGTEAFF.

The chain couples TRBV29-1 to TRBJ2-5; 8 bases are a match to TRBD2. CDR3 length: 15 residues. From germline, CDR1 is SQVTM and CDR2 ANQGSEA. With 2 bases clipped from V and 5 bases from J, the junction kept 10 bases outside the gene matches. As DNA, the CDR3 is TGCAGCGTTGAAATAGCGGGGCGAAGAGGGGAGACCCAGTACTTC. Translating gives CSVEIAGRRGETQYF.

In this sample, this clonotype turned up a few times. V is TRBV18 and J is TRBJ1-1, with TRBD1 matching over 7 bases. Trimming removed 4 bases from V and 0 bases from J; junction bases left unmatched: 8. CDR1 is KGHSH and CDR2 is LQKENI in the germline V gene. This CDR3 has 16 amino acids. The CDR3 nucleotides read TGTGCCAGCTCACTCGGACAGGTGGGGATGAACACTGAAGCTTTCTTT. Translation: CASSLGQVGMNTEAFF.

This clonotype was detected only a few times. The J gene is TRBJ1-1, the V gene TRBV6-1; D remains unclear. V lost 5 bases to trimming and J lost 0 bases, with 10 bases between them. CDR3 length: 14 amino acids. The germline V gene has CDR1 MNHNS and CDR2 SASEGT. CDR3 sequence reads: CASSRPLLNTEAFF. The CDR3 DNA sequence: TGTGCCAGCAGTCGCCCCCTTTTGAACACTGAAGCTTTCTTT.

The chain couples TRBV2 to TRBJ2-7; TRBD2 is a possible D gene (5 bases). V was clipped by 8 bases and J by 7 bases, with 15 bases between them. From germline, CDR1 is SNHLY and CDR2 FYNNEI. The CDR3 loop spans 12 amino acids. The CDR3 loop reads CASDVRTGEQYF. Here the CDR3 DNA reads TGTGCCAGCGACGTCCGTACGGGGGAGCAGTACTTC.

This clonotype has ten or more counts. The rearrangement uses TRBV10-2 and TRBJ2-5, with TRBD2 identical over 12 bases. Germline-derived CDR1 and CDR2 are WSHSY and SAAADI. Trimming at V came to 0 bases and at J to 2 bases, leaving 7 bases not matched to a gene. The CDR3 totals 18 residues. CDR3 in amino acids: CASSESALAGGSQETQYF. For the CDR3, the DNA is TGCGCCAGCAGTGAGTCGGCCCTAGCGGGGGGGAGTCAAGAGACCCAGTACTTC.

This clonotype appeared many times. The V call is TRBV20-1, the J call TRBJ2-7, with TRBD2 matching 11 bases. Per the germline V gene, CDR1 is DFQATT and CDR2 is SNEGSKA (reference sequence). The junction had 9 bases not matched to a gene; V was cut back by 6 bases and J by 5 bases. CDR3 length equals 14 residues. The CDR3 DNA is TGCAGTGCCCATAGCGGGAGGGCCCTCAACGAGCAGTACTTC. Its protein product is CSAHSGRALNEQYF.

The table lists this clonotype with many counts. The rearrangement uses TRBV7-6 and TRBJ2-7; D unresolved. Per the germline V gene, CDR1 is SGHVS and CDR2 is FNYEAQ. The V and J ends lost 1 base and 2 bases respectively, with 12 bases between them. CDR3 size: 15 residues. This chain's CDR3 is CASSLGGQEAYEQYF. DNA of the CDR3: TGTGCCAGCAGCTTAGGCGGTCAGGAAGCCTACGAGCAGTACTTC.

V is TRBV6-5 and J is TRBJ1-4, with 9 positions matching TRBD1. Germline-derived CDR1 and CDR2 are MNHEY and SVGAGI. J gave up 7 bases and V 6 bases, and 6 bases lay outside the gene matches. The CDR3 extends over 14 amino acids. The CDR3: CASSMTGGGEKLFF. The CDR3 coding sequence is TGTGCCAGCAGCATGACAGGGGGTGGTGAAAAACTGTTTTTT.

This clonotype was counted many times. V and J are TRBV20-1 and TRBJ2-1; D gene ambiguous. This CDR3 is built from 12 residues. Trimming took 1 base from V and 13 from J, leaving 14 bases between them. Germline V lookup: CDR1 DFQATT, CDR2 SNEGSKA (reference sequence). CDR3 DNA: TGCAGTGCTAGAGCCCCCAAACACCAACAGTTCTTC. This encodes CSARAPKHQQFF.

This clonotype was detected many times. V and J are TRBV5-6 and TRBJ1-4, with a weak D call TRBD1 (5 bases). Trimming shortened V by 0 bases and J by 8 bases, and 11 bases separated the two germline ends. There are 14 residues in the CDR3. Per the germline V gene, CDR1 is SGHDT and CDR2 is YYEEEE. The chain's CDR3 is CASSLGGNGEKLFF. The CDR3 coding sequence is TGTGCCAGCAGCTTGGGGGGGAACGGAGAAAAACTGTTTTTT.